This T cell receptor (beta chain) was recovered during a study of blood T cell repertoires in COVID-19. Whole-study context: Acute-phase and convalescent COVID-19 samples originated in the United States, Italy and Spain.

CDR3 length: 12 amino acids. Germline V CDR1 and CDR2: MNHEY, SVGAGI. The germline V and J ends were trimmed by 10 bases and 4 bases, with 13 bases remaining between them. Enrollees, about 18 to 90 years old, lived in approximately 25 US areas. Donors in Cohort 3 counted as recovered after two negative PCRs, clearance, or symptom resolution. Under the authors' procedure: Quantification of nucleated cells was approximated via reference gene primer amplification. Method: immunoSEQ multiplex PCR; TCRdb's copy keeps in-frame clones and lacks some. V and J calls and clone size are copied from that table; D and trimming were computed from the DNA. The sample records fewer than 200,000 clones, roughly four fifths being singletons.

This chain joins TRBV6-5 and TRBJ1-1, with D possibly being TRBD1 (5 bases). The source of this sequence is a man aged 45 to 65 who had recovered from COVID-19. The sequenced sample consisted of PBMCs or T cells enriched from blood (not recorded which). The chain's CDR3 is CATKWQGTEAFF. CDR3 nucleotide sequence: TGTGCCACTAAGTGGCAGGGCACTGAAGCTTTCTTT.